These T cell receptor beta chains were read from a single sample in a study of blood T cell repertoires in COVID-19. TCRdb's table, derived via immunoSEQ multiplex PCR, lists solely in-frame clones and lacks some. This table holds 350,000 or so clones, about 92% found once. Input material: peripheral blood. All receptors derive from an older woman with COVID-19, enrolled during active disease. Both conserved end residues are trimmed from each CDR3.

v_call cdr3_aa
TRBV7-3 ASSLQGDRARGTQY
TRBV6-5 ASSYGTGGAGGELF
TRBV7-8 ASIVGTGVGAEAF
TRBV7-2 ASSLDGGNNSPLH
TRBV21-1 ASSKMFRGTSTDTQY
TRBV6-5 ASMGGKETEAF
TRBV4-1 ASSQEGTAYDFNYGYT
TRBV14 ASSPFFGARGTNTEAF
TRBV5-5 ASSLPQYKNIQY
TRBV3-1/TRBV3-2 ASSLSGQSTEAF
TRBV15 ATSKGVRSNEKLF
TRBV3-1/TRBV3-2 ASSSRGNEQF
TRBV19 ASRPTGVYNSPLH
TRBV7-3 ASSSDHMNTEAF
TRBV5-6 ASSLPDRLPHTEAF
TRBV7-6 ASSPRPGQGFSGNTIY
TRBV19 ASSILAGGSGNTIY
TRBV19 ASSIRSSRGEGGYT
TRBV5-1 ASSYDTRSYNEQF
TRBV14 ASSLTSGVNTGELF
TRBV7-3 ASSFTPATGFVGDYGYT
TRBV7-9 ASSLGTGVDEQY
TRBV2 ASSVQGTGELF
TRBV6-5 ASSNVQGSLGGYT
TRBV7-2 ASSLLPAGQGGGYT
TRBV6-5 ASIGAGKNTEAF
TRBV12-3/TRBV12-4 ASSFLETQY
TRBV7-3 ASSLTRASPQH
TRBV2 ASSGWSVKQETQY
TRBV7-2 ASSPHLPGGQPQH
TRBV6-5 ASTHRGSNQPQH
TRBV6-5 ASRGSDSSYNEQF
TRBV3-1/TRBV3-2 ASTQGSYGYT
TRBV19 ASRTYRGRPLMTNTGELF
TRBV7-9 ASTGGYEQY
TRBV2 ASSRGIRTEAF
TRBV3-1/TRBV3-2 ASSQVLAGPYNEQF
TRBV19 ASSIDRMADTQY
TRBV30 AWSRGQSNQPQH
TRBV7-3 ASSDGTGPLHEQF
TRBV19 ASSLQGTLYGYT
TRBV9 ASSPRTSGGRETQY
TRBV5-1 ASRGLAGATGELF
TRBV2 ASSEASASQGPQH
TRBV6-4 ASSEGGGTDTQY
TRBV6-5 ASSYARGRTEAF
TRBV4-1 ASSQGGGAGNQPQH
TRBV3-1/TRBV3-2 ASSLRGRDTQY
TRBV9 ASSVGLAGGYQETQY
TRBV11-3 ASSLCCRDGYT
TRBV9 ASSVGGGLYNSPLH
TRBV19 ASRGRGTGNTEAF
TRBV21-1 ASIRFRLPSGNTIY
TRBV5-5 ASTKTYPSSNEQF